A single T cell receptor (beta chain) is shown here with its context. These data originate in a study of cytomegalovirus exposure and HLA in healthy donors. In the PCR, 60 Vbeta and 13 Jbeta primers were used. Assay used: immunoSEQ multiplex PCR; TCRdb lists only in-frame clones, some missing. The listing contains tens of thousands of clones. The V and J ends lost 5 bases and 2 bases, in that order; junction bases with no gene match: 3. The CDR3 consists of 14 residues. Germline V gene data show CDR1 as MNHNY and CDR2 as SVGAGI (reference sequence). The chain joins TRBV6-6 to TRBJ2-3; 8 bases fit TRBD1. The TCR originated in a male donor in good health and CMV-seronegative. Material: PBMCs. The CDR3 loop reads CASSGTGNTDTQYF. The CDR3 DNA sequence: TGTGCCAGCAGTGGGACAGGAAACACAGATACGCAGTATTTT.